The present T cell receptor (beta chain) was sequenced within a study of T cells after yellow fever vaccination (dated 2019 in TCRdb). A note on the overall study: The SMART-Seq v4 Ultra Low Input RNA kit was used to prepare libraries from fractions with low cell numbers. Bulk TCR alpha and beta repertoires were sequenced longitudinally to track T-cell clones before and after primary and booster YFV17D yellow fever vaccination. Two healthy male donors, one aged 18 to 29 and one aged 30 to 40 years, were included in the cohort. Blood was drawn at multiple timepoints before and after primary and secondary immunization, with bulk PBMC replicates and cell subsets isolated.

The paper as a whole reports these results and caveats: The secondary T-cell response was weaker than the primary response but faster, peaking on day 5 instead of day 15. Because abundant contaminating clonotypes from the bulk population could be contained in FACS-sorted repertoires, computational filtering was required. After the booster, most clones that had expanded after primary vaccination were detected again (approximately 97% of CD4 and around 88% of CD8), suggesting broad maintenance of memory. A small fraction of clonotypes appeared in both the CD4 and CD8 compartments, likely as a result of convergent recombination. Because the study included only two donors, the extent to which the findings can be generalized is limited.

Sample treatment or condition, as interpreted from the label and publication: live attenuated yellow fever vaccine strain. PBMCs were isolated from peripheral blood using a standard Ficoll-Paque protocol. CD4 and CD8 T-cell fractions were isolated with Dynabeads CD4 and CD8 positive selection kits. RNA was extracted with TriZol from bulk PBMCs, CD4 and CD8 fractions, and dextramer-positive and dextramer-negative fractions. This clonotype was detected a few times. Its antigen remains unidentified. No much larger clonotype is one base removed from it; base qualities were not supplied. TCR cDNA was synthesized by 5'RACE template switching, which introduced a universal primer site and unique molecular identifiers. cDNA synthesis was primed from both the TCR alpha and TCR beta constant segments. Libraries were amplified in two PCR steps, with sample barcodes and sequencing adapters added in the second step. Sequencing of libraries was performed on Illumina HiSeq 2500 (2x100 bp) or NovaSeq (2x150 bp). Turning to the authors' computational methods: MIGEC was used to demultiplex reads and collapse the reads into UMI consensus sequences, and MiXCR was used for V(D)J alignment. Using edgeR on replicate PBMC samples, clonotypes were called vaccine-responding if FDR was below 0.01 and the log2 fold change was above 5 up to day 15. Each bulk clonotype received a CD4 or CD8 identity based on whether the sequenced CD4 or CD8 repertoire contained that clonotype at higher abundance. TCRdb reprocessed the public reads (quality trimming at Q25 with fastp, clone calling with MiXCR) and kept in-frame beta chains. For every CDR3 protein sequence, its rows merge into one entry that carries the most common genes and DNA. These V and J calls are TCRdb output, not the study's own analysis. This sample gives under 250,000 distinct CDR3 sequences in total; about 7.1% of them show up just once. The ten largest clones capture approximately 0.84% of the sample.

The germline V gene (reference sequence) gives CDR1 as MNHNY and CDR2 as SVGAGI. The germline ends are 11 bases apart after V is trimmed by 5 bases and J by 9 bases. The CDR3 contains 12 residues, cysteine and phenylalanine counted. CDR3 DNA is the only sequence kept; it has 36 bases, read in frame from the first base. The sequence links TRBV6-6 to TRBJ2-1; the D gene cannot be named for sure. The clonotype was recovered from a man aged 30 to 39 who received the YFV17D yellow fever vaccine. This specimen was CD4+ T cells sorted from PBMCs, taken 15 days after the yellow fever booster vaccination. The nucleotides are TGTGCCAGCAGTCAGACTGGTTTTGAGCAGTTCTTC. Translation gives CASSQTGFEQFF.